Listed here are 21 T cell receptor beta chains from one sample, sequenced in a study of beta chain features in type 1 diabetes. Findings and caveats of the study: All four CD4+ subsets from Type 1 diabetes patients carried moderately but significantly shorter TCRB CDR3s.

Every isolated RNA sample was fully reverse transcribed, so sequencing captured expressed TCRB transcripts. Method: immunoSEQ multiplex PCR; TCRdb's copy keeps in-frame clones and lacks some. The repertoire holds 95,000 to 150,000 clones, with about 16% as singletons. Their cognate antigens are unknown. The source material was central memory CD4+ T cells from blood. The receptor set was obtained from a man between 25 and 39 years old with type 1 diabetes.

The V and J genes are TRBV6-5 and TRBJ1-1; D not certain. Per the germline V gene, CDR1 is MNHEY and CDR2 is SVGAGI. The CDR3 totals 15 residues. Trimming pared 0 bases from V and 3 bases from J, leaving 11 bases between. CDR3 sequence: CASSYSGKTDTEAFF. CDR3 bases: TGTGCCAGCAGTTACTCGGGTAAAACGGACACTGAAGCTTTCTTT.

CDR3 in amino acids: CATSDRGVEQYF. CDR3 sequence (DNA): TGTGCCACTTCCGACAGGGGGGTCGAGCAGTACTTC. The V call is TRBV10-3, the J call TRBJ2-7, with 9 bases identical to TRBD1. With 10 bases clipped from V and 6 bases from J, the junction kept 7 bases outside the gene matches. The germline CDR1 and CDR2 sequences are ENHRY and SYGVKD. This CDR3 contains 12 residues.

This clone was detected only a few times. The chain employs TRBV14 and TRBJ2-7; 7 bases align to TRBD2. J lost 2 bases, V lost 1 base, and 5 bases had no gene match. Germline CDR1 and CDR2: SGHDN and FVKESK. This CDR3 is 15 amino acids long. Here the CDR3 DNA reads TGTGCCAGCAGCCAAGGGGCTAGCGGCACCTACGAGCAGTACTTC. Protein product: CASSQGASGTYEQYF.

This clone occurred a few times. The chain recombines TRBV2 with TRBJ2-1; weak D call: TRBD1 (5 bases). The CDR3 loop spans 11 amino acids. The germline V and J ends were trimmed by 10 bases and 4 bases, with 8 bases remaining between them. The germline V gene has CDR1 SNHLY and CDR2 FYNNEI. Here the CDR3 DNA reads TGTGCCACGACAGTATACAATGAGCAGTTCTTC. Residues: CATTVYNEQFF.

V is TRBV4-3 and J is TRBJ2-1, with 10 bases aligning to TRBD1. CDR1 and CDR2 (germline): LGHNA, YSLEER. V shed 2 bases and J 8 bases; nucleotides not matched to a gene: 3. The CDR3 length is 14 residues. The CDR3 loop reads CASSQLTGGDEQFF. The CDR3 DNA reads as TGCGCCAGCAGCCAATTGACAGGGGGCGATGAGCAGTTCTTC.

This clone was seen a few times. The genes are TRBV10-2 and TRBJ2-7; 7 bases line up with TRBD2. Germline V lookup: CDR1 WSHSY, CDR2 SAAADI. The V gene end was trimmed by 6 bases and the J gene end by 4 bases; junction bases not matched to a gene: 6. This CDR3 spans 13 amino acids. CDR3 in amino acids: CASREPGGYEQYF. The CDR3 coding sequence is TGCGCCAGCAGAGAACCGGGGGGTTACGAGCAGTACTTC.

This clone has ten or more counts. V and J are TRBV9 and TRBJ1-1; D possibly corresponds to TRBD1 (5 bases). The CDR3 is 15 residues long. V was clipped by 3 bases and J by 0 bases, with 12 bases between them. CDR1 is SGDLS, CDR2 YYNGEE, per germline. For the CDR3, the DNA is TGTGCCAGCAGCGCGTCCGGGACGGTGAACACTGAAGCTTTCTTT. Translated: CASSASGTVNTEAFF. The variable domain in full, completed from reference TRBV9 and TRBJ1-1, reads DSGVTQTPKHLITATGQRVTLRCSPRSGDLSVYWYQQSLDQGLQFLIQYYNGEERAKGNILERFSAQQFPDLHSELNLSSLELGDSALYFCASSASGTVNTEAFFGQGTRLTVV.

The chain employs TRBV28 and TRBJ2-1; 12 bases map to TRBD2. V trimming: 5 bases; J trimming: 0 bases; junction bases outside the gene matches: 8. Germline CDR1 MDHEN, CDR2 SYDVKM. CDR3 size: 18 residues. CDR3 coding DNA: TGTGCCAGCAGTGGGACAGGGACTAGCGGGCACTCCTACAATGAGCAGTTCTTC. Amino acid sequence: CASSGTGTSGHSYNEQFF.

This clone is medium-sized within its sample. This sample includes further DNA sequences coding for the same CDR3. The J gene is TRBJ1-6, the V gene TRBV7-9, with unresolved D. Per the germline V gene, CDR1 is SEHNR and CDR2 is FQNEAQ (reference sequence). Deletions cut 3 bases from V and 7 bases from J, with 7 bases between. The CDR3 has 13 amino acids. CDR3 in DNA: TGTGCCAGCAGCTTGCTAGAGAATTCACCCCTCCACTTT. It yields the protein CASSLLENSPLHF.

This chain uses TRBV30 with TRBJ1-5; no clear D. The CDR3 consists of 13 residues. Germline lookup yields CDR1 GTSNPN and CDR2 SVGIG (reference sequence). The V end lost 2 bases, the J end lost 1 base, and 6 bases lay between the germline ends. This chain's CDR3 is CAWSLRSNQPQHF. CDR3 coding DNA: TGTGCCTGGAGTCTGAGGAGCAATCAGCCCCAGCATTTT.

This clone has a handful of counts. The chain combines TRBV5-1 with TRBJ1-6; D remains ambiguous. The germline gives CDR1 SGHRS, CDR2 YFSETQ. The CDR3 extends over 16 amino acids. V shed 4 bases and J shed 5 bases, with 16 bases lying between them. Here the CDR3 reads CASSDPLGLHNSPLHF. CDR3 coding DNA: TGCGCCAGCAGCGACCCACTAGGTCTCCATAATTCACCCCTCCACTTT. Based on the CDR3 plus reference TRBV5-1 and TRBJ1-6, the full variable domain is KAGVTQTPRYLIKTRGQQVTLSCSPISGHRSVSWYQQTPGQGLQFLFEYFSETQRNKGNFPGRFSGRQFSNSRSEMNVSTLELGDSALYLCASSDPLGLHNSPLHFGNGTRLTVT.

Only a few counts were recorded for this clone. The rearrangement uses TRBV5-1 and TRBJ2-7; D is perhaps TRBD2 (6 bases). Germline V gene data show CDR1 as SGHRS and CDR2 as YFSETQ. V was clipped by 4 bases and J by 1 base, with 15 bases between them. The CDR3 has 15 amino acids. The CDR3 bases are TGCGCCAGCAGCAGCGGGCTTGGCTCTTCCTACGAGCAGTACTTC. It translates to CASSSGLGSSYEQYF.

The V gene is TRBV7-2, the J gene TRBJ2-3, with 7 positions matching TRBD2. Germline V gene sequence: CDR1 SGHTA, CDR2 FQGNSA. The V gene end was trimmed by 5 bases and the J gene end by 4 bases; junction bases not matched to a gene: 6. The CDR3 extends over 14 amino acids. The CDR3 nucleotides are TGTGCCAGCAGCGAAGCGGGGATCGCAGATACGCAGTATTTT. Protein product: CASSEAGIADTQYF.

This clone came up a few times. The rearrangement links TRBV11-2 to TRBJ2-2, with 11 bases aligning to TRBD2. CDR1 is SGHAT and CDR2 is FQNNGV in the germline V gene. The CDR3 loop spans 14 amino acids. J was trimmed by 10 bases and V by 5 bases; bases with no gene match: 6. CDR3 amino acids: CASSPLAGGVELFF. Here the CDR3 DNA reads TGTGCCAGCAGCCCGCTAGCGGGGGGTGTGGAGCTGTTTTTT.

This clone has just a few counts. V usage is TRBV7-2 and J usage is TRBJ1-2; a weak D match, TRBD1 (5 bases). The germline gives CDR1 SGHTA, CDR2 FQGNSA. This CDR3 comprises 15 residues. The V and J ends lost 1 base and 5 bases respectively, with 14 bases between them. The CDR3 is CASSLDQGPKYGYTF. Written as DNA, the CDR3 is TGTGCCAGCAGCTTAGACCAGGGACCAAAGTATGGCTACACCTTC.

V is TRBV10-3 and J is TRBJ2-5; 14 bases align to TRBD2. V gave up 6 bases and J gave up 1 base; unmatched junction bases: 10. Germline loops: CDR1 ENHRY, CDR2 SYGVKD. The CDR3 loop spans 18 amino acids. The CDR3 DNA follows: TGTGCCATCAGCTCCGGACTAGCGGGGGGCCCCGGCCAAGAGACCCAGTACTTC. Translating gives CAISSGLAGGPGQETQYF.

The chain links TRBV18 to TRBJ2-1, with unresolved D. Deletions cut 2 bases from V and 6 bases from J, with 5 bases between. The CDR3 loop spans 12 amino acids. The germline CDR1 and CDR2 sequences are KGHSH and LQKENI. The chain's CDR3 is CASSPLGNEQFF. The CDR3 DNA follows: TGTGCCAGCTCACCATTGGGCAATGAGCAGTTCTTC. The whole variable domain, remainder taken from reference TRBV18 and TRBJ2-1, is NAGVMQNPRHLVRRRGQEARLRCSPMKGHSHVYWYRQLPEEGLKFMVYLQKENIIDESGMPKERFSAEFPKEGPSILRIQQVVRGDSAAYFCASSPLGNEQFFGPGTRLTVL.

Only a few counts were recorded for this clone. The gene calls are TRBV9 and TRBJ1-1; 11 bases map to TRBD1. This CDR3 contains 15 residues. V lost 0 bases and J lost 4; bases outside the gene matches: 2. The V gene's germline CDR1 is SGDLS and CDR2 YYNGEE. The CDR3 DNA follows: TGTGCCAGCAGCGTAGAGGGACAGGGGGGCACTGAAGCTTTCTTT. Its translation is CASSVEGQGGTEAFF.

The V and J genes are TRBV9 and TRBJ2-3, with D possibly matching TRBD2 (6 bases). Germline V lookup: CDR1 SGDLS, CDR2 YYNGEE. There are 14 residues in the CDR3. Trimming pared 4 bases from V and 4 bases from J, leaving 13 bases between. CDR3 DNA sequence: TGTGCCAGCAGCCCCCTCGGGACTCCAGATACGCAGTATTTT. Translating gives CASSPLGTPDTQYF.

This clone was detected only a few times. The J gene is TRBJ2-5, the V gene TRBV7-8, with D maybe TRBD2 (5 bases). The ends were cut back, 7 bases at V and 2 bases at J, with 8 bases in the middle. The CDR3 totals 12 residues. CDR1 is SGHVS and CDR2 is FQNEAQ in the germline V gene. In DNA form, the CDR3 reads TGTGCCAGCACGGGGATTCAAGAGACCCAGTACTTC. This sequence encodes CASTGIQETQYF.

The chain joins TRBV28 to TRBJ2-6, with D uncertain. Germline V CDR1 and CDR2: MDHEN, SYDVKM. The CDR3 contains 14 residues. Trimming removed 6 bases at V and 4 bases at J, with 10 bases between. The CDR3 DNA is TGTGCCAGCAGCTCCACCTCCGGGGCCAACGTCCTGACTTTC. It yields the protein CASSSTSGANVLTF.